Described below is a single T cell receptor (beta chain) sequence and its context. Its target is unknown. With 5 bases clipped from V and 8 bases from J, the junction kept 12 bases outside the gene matches. This CDR3 is 16 amino acids long. Germline lookup yields CDR1 SGHTA and CDR2 FQGNSA. The data were obtained in a study of cytomegalovirus exposure and HLA in healthy donors. Study-level background: As an earlier analysis found, about 179 million T cells yielded approximately 100 million unique TCR beta sequences. Study observations and caveats: With further analysis later on, most CMV-associated TCR beta chains appeared HLA-restricted. For most TCR beta V segments, an earlier analysis put the productive rate at about 90% or about 30% of the time. Later genetic work tied a missense DCLRE1C variant to beta-chain V and J trimming.

Vbeta (60) and Jbeta (13) primers were used in the PCR. Method: immunoSEQ multiplex PCR; TCRdb's copy keeps in-frame clones and lacks some. The sample carries approximately 160,000 clones, 82% recorded once. What was sequenced was PBMCs. This clonotype originated in a girl aged 2-10 years in good health and CMV-seropositive. The V and J genes are TRBV7-2 and TRBJ2-1; 10 nucleotides agree with TRBD2. CDR3 sequence: CASSTTSGRRTDEQFF. For the CDR3, the DNA is TGTGCCAGCAGCACGACTAGCGGGCGGAGGACGGATGAGCAGTTCTTC.